This TCR beta chain was sequenced for a study of molecular identifiers for immune sequencing clone quantification. Sorting captured naive CD8 T cells as CD8+CD4-CCR7+CD45RA+. The V and J ends lost 10 bases and 0 bases respectively, with 14 bases between them. The germline gives CDR1 MDHEN, CDR2 SYDVKM. The CDR3 contains 14 residues. Each CDR3 protein is one row after TCRdb ran MiXCR on the PCR reads. The repertoire holds about 640,000 distinct CDR3 sequences, roughly 21% seen once, with roughly 0.83% in the top ten. The chain is built from TRBV28 and TRBJ2-3; possibly TRBD1 or TRBD2 for D (6 bases each). This TCR came from a human donor in good health. Some libraries in this study had Jurkat cell RNA spiked in. Specimen: naive CD8+ T cells from blood, with Jurkat cell RNA spiked in. Subset given: FACS-sorted CD8+CD4-CCR7+CD45RA+ naive T cells. This chain's CDR3 is CATGGGASTDTQYF. In nucleotides, the CDR3 is TGTGCCACCGGGGGCGGAGCTAGCACAGATACGCAGTATTTT.